The following is a T cell receptor (beta chain) sequence with its context. No antigen is known for it. This sample is part of a study of cytomegalovirus exposure and HLA in healthy donors. Study outcomes and limitations: Later on, a genetic analysis was performed. It linked a missense variant in DCLRE1C with V- and J-gene trimming of TCR beta. It was reported in a later analysis that an Asian-associated ancestry cluster showed fewer N-insertions than the 666-donor mean.

PCR employed 60 Vbeta and 13 Jbeta primers. TCRdb's copy holds only in-frame clones and misses some; the assay was immunoSEQ multiplex PCR. The sample lists about 100,000 clones; around 10% were seen once. CDR3 size: 16 residues. Germline CDR1 reads SEHNR; CDR2 reads FQNEAQ (reference sequence). Trimming removed 4 bases from V and 4 bases from J; junction bases left unmatched: 7. This clonotype originated in a middle-aged man in good health and CMV-seropositive. Specimen: PBMCs. This rearrangement joins TRBV7-9 to TRBJ2-2, with TRBD2 matching over 9 bases. The DNA for the CDR3 is TGTGCCAGCAGCTCTGGACTAGCGTTTGGCACCGGGGAGCTGTTTTTT. Its protein product is CASSSGLAFGTGELFF.